Sequencing of this TCR beta chain was carried out in a study of siplizumab effects on memory and regulatory T cells. Libraries were prepared by immunoSEQ multiplex PCR; TCRdb keeps only in-frame clonotypes and omits some of them. The top ten hold 0.031% of the sample, which has about 91,000 clones, 96% seen once. Regarding the study as a whole: Siplizumab cultures yielded proliferating Tregs whose suppressive function was not confirmed. Unstimulated subsets were the mapping target of only a minor fraction of alloreactive clones.

A few donor pairs also had unstimulated CD4+ and CD8+ naive and memory subsets sequenced. Concerning this clone: The antigen remains unidentified.

The sequence came from a human donor in good health. The sample comprised naive CD4+ T cells sorted from blood.

CDR3 in amino acids: CASRTVQTGVAFF. CDR3 DNA: TGTGCCAGCAGAACGGTCCAGACAGGGGTGGCTTTCTTT. The V gene is TRBV6-6, the J gene TRBJ1-1, with 8 bases that match TRBD1. The CDR3 runs to 13 residues. The ends lost 6 bases at V and 11 bases at J; junction bases unmatched: 11. Per germline, CDR1 MNHNY and CDR2 SVGAGI (reference sequence).